A single sample is the source of the 19 T cell receptor beta chains below, sequenced in a study of blood T cell repertoires in COVID-19. Method: immunoSEQ multiplex PCR; TCRdb's copy keeps in-frame clones and lacks some. The data show 250,000 or so clones, 89% seen once. Source material: peripheral blood. Every receptor here comes from a woman aged 40 to 50 who had recovered from COVID-19.

This clone was seen more than once but under ten times. V and J are TRBV15 and TRBJ2-2; TRBD2 aligns across 9 bases. The CDR3 is made up of 14 amino acids. Germline V lookup: CDR1 LNHNV, CDR2 YYDKDF (reference sequence). V gave up 4 bases and J gave up 7 bases; unmatched junction bases: 4. CDR3 in DNA: TGTGCCACCAGCACTAGCGGGAAAGGCGGGGAGCTGTTTTTT. This codes for CATSTSGKGGELFF.

The genes are TRBV5-1 and TRBJ2-7; 9 bases map to TRBD1. Germline V gene lookup returns CDR1 SGHRS and CDR2 YFSETQ. The CDR3 contains 14 residues. Unmatched junction bases numbered 10, after V lost 7 bases and J lost 5 bases. The CDR3 DNA sequence: TGCGCCAGCGAGGCGGGACAGGGAATCAACGAGCAGTACTTC. Protein sequence: CASEAGQGINEQYF. Combining the CDR3 with reference TRBV5-1 and TRBJ2-7 gives the whole variable domain KAGVTQTPRYLIKTRGQQVTLSCSPISGHRSVSWYQQTPGQGLQFLFEYFSETQRNKGNFPGRFSGRQFSNSRSEMNVSTLELGDSALYLCASEAGQGINEQYFGPGTRLTVT.

The chain couples TRBV5-1 to TRBJ2-1; unclear D gene. CDR1 is SGHRS, CDR2 YFSETQ, per germline. The CDR3 has 13 amino acids. Trimming shortened V by 0 bases and J by 4 bases, and 5 bases separated the two germline ends. The CDR3 reads CASSLETYNEQFF. The CDR3 DNA follows: TGCGCCAGCAGCTTGGAAACATACAATGAGCAGTTCTTC. Complete variable domain (other parts from reference TRBV5-1 and TRBJ2-1): KAGVTQTPRYLIKTRGQQVTLSCSPISGHRSVSWYQQTPGQGLQFLFEYFSETQRNKGNFPGRFSGRQFSNSRSEMNVSTLELGDSALYLCASSLETYNEQFFGPGTRLTVL.

CDR3 nucleotides: TGTGCCAGCAGTTCAGCTAGCGGGAGTTCCAGGTCCTACAATGAGCAGTTCTTC. Its translation: CASSSASGSSRSYNEQFF. The chain uses TRBV28 and TRBJ2-1; TRBD2 matches at 10 bases. The CDR3 is 18 amino acids. The germline CDR1 and CDR2 sequences are MDHEN and SYDVKM. With V trimmed by 4 bases and J by 1 base, 10 bases remained unmatched.

The chain couples TRBV19 to TRBJ1-4, with 10 bases fitting TRBD1. This CDR3 is 16 amino acids long. Looked up from germline, CDR1 is LNHDA and CDR2 is SQIVND (reference sequence). With V trimmed by 4 bases and J by 7 bases, 9 bases remained unmatched. The CDR3 nucleotides are TGTGCCAGTAGTACAGCTCCGGGACAGGGGAGTGAAAAACTGTTTTTT. Translation gives CASSTAPGQGSEKLFF. Full variable domain (remainder filled in from reference TRBV19 and TRBJ1-4): DGGITQSPKYLFRKEGQNVTLSCEQNLNHDAMYWYRQDPGQGLRLIYYSQIVNDFQKGDIAEGYSVSREKKESFPLTVTSAQKNPTAFYLCASSTAPGQGSEKLFFGSGTQLSVL.

The chain joins TRBV19 to TRBJ1-2, with 10 positions matching TRBD1. V was pared by 5 bases and J by 0 bases, with 6 bases of the junction left unmatched. The CDR3 covers 16 residues. CDR1 and CDR2 from the germline V gene are LNHDA and SQIVND (reference sequence). CDR3 region: CASSRTGGRSNYGYTF. The CDR3 DNA follows: TGTGCCAGTAGTCGGACAGGGGGACGTTCTAACTATGGCTACACCTTC.

The V call is TRBV6-2 or TRBV6-3, the J call TRBJ2-7, with TRBD2 matching over 8 bases. The trim removed 0 bases at V and 2 bases at J, leaving 3 bases unmatched. This CDR3 is built from 15 residues. Per germline, CDR1 MNHEY and CDR2 SVGEGT. This chain's CDR3 is CASSYSTGRAYEQYF. The CDR3 nucleotides read TGTGCCAGCAGTTACTCGACCGGGAGGGCCTACGAGCAGTACTTC.

This clone was seen a single time. The chain uses TRBV2 and TRBJ2-1, with TRBD2 matching 16 bases. With V trimmed by 7 bases and J by 5 bases, 14 bases remained unmatched. The CDR3 is 19 residues long. The V gene's germline CDR1 is SNHLY and CDR2 FYNNEI. CDR3 coding DNA: TGTGCCAGCACGGGGGGAGGGACTAGCGGGAGGGCCAACCACAATGAGCAGTTCTTC. It translates to CASTGGGTSGRANHNEQFF.

This clone has only one observation. V and J are TRBV7-2 and TRBJ1-5, with D perhaps TRBD1 (5 bases). Germline CDR1 SGHTA, CDR2 FQGNSA. This CDR3 region has 15 residues. The ends were cut back, 4 bases at V and 0 bases at J, with 10 bases in the middle. The CDR3 loop is CASSWGDHSNQPQHF. The DNA of the CDR3 is TGTGCCAGCAGCTGGGGGGATCATAGCAATCAGCCCCAGCATTTT.

The V gene is TRBV3-1 (or the pseudogene TRBV3-2), the J gene TRBJ1-2; D perhaps matches TRBD1 (5 bases). The CDR3 has 15 amino acids. V gave up 5 bases and J gave up 4 bases, with 17 bases separating them. CDR1 LGHDT and CDR2 YNNKEL come from the germline V gene (reference sequence). The CDR3 DNA is TGTGCCAGCAGCGCCGGGTGGGGCGCAGGCTATGGCTACACCTTC. This codes for CASSAGWGAGYGYTF.

The chain links TRBV9 to TRBJ2-1; 8 bases align to TRBD2. Germline lookup yields CDR1 SGDLS and CDR2 YYNGEE. Trimming removed 3 bases from V and 6 bases from J; junction bases left unmatched: 8. The CDR3 runs 15 residues. As DNA, the CDR3 is TGTGCCAGCAGCGCAAGCGGGAGTTTAGGCAATGAGCAGTTCTTC. Translated, it gives CASSASGSLGNEQFF.

This clone was detected once. This chain joins TRBV28 and TRBJ2-7; D may be TRBD2 (6 bases). The V gene's germline CDR1 is MDHEN and CDR2 SYDVKM. The CDR3 extends over 13 amino acids. The germline V and J ends were trimmed by 5 bases and 2 bases, with 10 bases remaining between them. CDR3: CASSLTSTYEQYF. DNA for the CDR3: TGTGCCAGCAGTCTAACTAGCACCTACGAGCAGTACTTC.

The chain recombines TRBV18 with TRBJ2-7; D ambiguous. CDR1 is KGHSH and CDR2 is LQKENI in the germline V gene. V lost 3 bases and J lost 5, with 5 bases in between. This CDR3 is 11 amino acids long. CDR3 in amino acids: CASSPGHEQYF. CDR3 DNA sequence: TGTGCCAGCTCACCGGGCCACGAGCAGTACTTC.

The chain recombines TRBV27 with TRBJ2-1; TRBD2 matches 7 bases. This CDR3 region has 15 residues. V was clipped by 4 bases and J by 3 bases; unmatched bases: 6. CDR1 is MNHEY and CDR2 is SMNVEV in the germline V gene (reference sequence). The CDR3 DNA reads as TGTGCCAGCAGTTATTCTAGCGGATTCTACAATGAGCAGTTCTTC. Its translation is CASSYSSGFYNEQFF.

This chain uses TRBV5-1 with TRBJ1-1; perhaps TRBD1 as D (5 bases). V was clipped by 4 bases and J by 0 bases, with 16 bases between them. The CDR3 runs to 16 residues. Per the germline V gene, CDR1 is SGHRS and CDR2 is YFSETQ. CDR3 nucleotides: TGCGCCAGCAGCATGCAACCGGGACTTATGAACACTGAAGCTTTCTTT. It yields the protein CASSMQPGLMNTEAFF. The full variable domain, rest sourced from reference TRBV5-1 and TRBJ1-1, is KAGVTQTPRYLIKTRGQQVTLSCSPISGHRSVSWYQQTPGQGLQFLFEYFSETQRNKGNFPGRFSGRQFSNSRSEMNVSTLELGDSALYLCASSMQPGLMNTEAFFGQGTRLTVV.

The chain uses TRBV3-1 (or the pseudogene TRBV3-2) and TRBJ2-1, with D possibly matching TRBD1 (6 bases). V lost 4 bases and J 4 bases, leaving 14 bases between the germline ends. The CDR3 covers 15 residues. The V gene's germline CDR1 is LGHDT and CDR2 YNNKEL (reference sequence). The CDR3, as DNA: TGTGCCAGCAGCCCGACCGGGACACAATACAATGAGCAGTTCTTC. Translation: CASSPTGTQYNEQFF.

This rearrangement joins TRBV5-8 to TRBJ2-5, with 14 bases fitting TRBD2. CDR3 length: 19 residues. V shed 4 bases, J shed 4 bases, and the junction held 15 bases outside the gene matches. The V gene's germline CDR1 is SGHTS and CDR2 YDEGEE. The CDR3 protein is CASSKGLAGAGVQGETQYF. CDR3 coding DNA: TGTGCCAGCAGCAAGGGACTAGCGGGAGCAGGGGTCCAAGGAGAGACCCAGTACTTC.

The CDR3 protein is CASSSTGAHEQYF. The DNA of the CDR3 is TGCGCCAGCAGCTCGACAGGGGCCCACGAGCAGTACTTC. The chain has TRBV5-1 and TRBJ2-7, with 8 bases that match TRBD1. The ends lost 3 bases at V and 5 bases at J; junction bases unmatched: 4. CDR3 length: 13 residues. The germline V gene has CDR1 SGHRS and CDR2 YFSETQ.

This clone appeared a single time. The chain carries TRBV28 and TRBJ2-7; TRBD1 agrees at 7 bases. Germline lookup yields CDR1 MDHEN and CDR2 SYDVKM. CDR3 length: 14 residues. The J segment lost 3 bases and the V segment lost 5 bases, leaving 7 bases of the junction unmatched. CDR3 loop: CASSPWDSYYEQYF. The CDR3 DNA is TGTGCCAGCAGTCCGTGGGACAGTTACTACGAGCAGTACTTC.